The next 26 T cell receptor beta chains were all read from a single sample in a study of cytomegalovirus exposure and HLA in healthy donors. TCRdb's copy holds only in-frame clones and misses some; the assay was immunoSEQ multiplex PCR. The repertoire holds over 85,000 clones, with approximately 84% as singletons. The sequenced sample was PBMCs. Receptors were obtained from a woman under 30 in good health and CMV-seropositive.

The chain combines TRBV5-8 with TRBJ1-1; tentatively, D is TRBD1 (5 bases). The ends were cut back, 0 bases at V and 4 bases at J, with 16 bases in the middle. This CDR3 comprises 16 residues. Germline-derived CDR1 and CDR2 are SGHTS and YDEGEE. This chain's CDR3 is CASSLDRNLLSTEAFF. For the CDR3, the DNA is TGTGCCAGCAGCTTGGACAGGAACCTTTTGAGCACTGAAGCTTTCTTT.

V gene TRBV4-1 combines with J gene TRBJ2-7; 10 positions agree with TRBD2. Germline V CDR1 and CDR2: MGHRA, YSYEKL. The CDR3 runs to 15 residues. V lost 0 bases to trimming and J lost 7 bases; unmatched junction nucleotides: 6. CDR3 protein: CASSQDIAGGREQYF. The DNA for the CDR3 is TGCGCCAGCAGCCAAGATATAGCGGGGGGACGGGAGCAGTACTTC.

This clone appeared once. DNA of the CDR3: TGTGCCAGCAGCTGGACTAGCGGGGGGGCGGGCGAGCAGTACTTC. As protein: CASSWTSGGAGEQYF. The rearrangement links TRBV7-2 to TRBJ2-7; 15 positions match TRBD2. The V segment lost 4 bases and the J segment 6 bases; nucleotides outside the gene matches: 4. The CDR3 is made up of 15 amino acids. CDR1 and CDR2 (germline): SGHTA, FQGNSA. Based on the CDR3 plus reference TRBV7-2 and TRBJ2-7, the full variable domain is GAGVSQSPSNKVTEKGKDVELRCDPISGHTALYWYRQSLGQGLEFLIYFQGNSAPDKSGLPSDRFSAERTGGSVSTLTIQRTQQEDSAVYLCASSWTSGGAGEQYFGPGTRLTVT.

This clone is a singleton in its sample. The genes are TRBV15 and TRBJ1-1; the match to TRBD1 covers 8 bases. The CDR3 runs to 16 residues. V was pared by 0 bases and J by 3 bases, with 6 bases of the junction left unmatched. Germline V gives CDR1 LNHNV, CDR2 YYDKDF (reference sequence). The CDR3 loop is CATSRELDRVYTEAFF. The CDR3 nucleotides read TGTGCCACCAGCAGAGAACTGGACAGGGTTTACACTGAAGCTTTCTTT. The whole variable domain, filled in from reference TRBV15 and TRBJ1-1, reads DAMVIQNPRYQVTQFGKPVTLSCSQTLNHNVMYWYQQKSSQAPKLLFHYYDKDFNNEADTPDNFQSRRPNTSFCFLDIRSPGLGDTAMYLCATSRELDRVYTEAFFGQGTRLTVV.

This chain uses TRBV6-5 with TRBJ1-1; possible D gene TRBD1, 6 bases. V lost 5 bases, J lost 10 bases, and 23 bases lay in between. The CDR3 is made up of 15 amino acids. Germline CDR1 reads MNHEY; CDR2 reads SVGAGI. The CDR3 region is CASSRPTGGSEGAFF. As DNA, the CDR3 is TGTGCCAGCAGTCGTCCAACGGGGGGCTCAGAGGGAGCTTTCTTT.

V usage is TRBV12-5 and J usage is TRBJ2-1; 8 nucleotides align to TRBD1. Germline V gene data show CDR1 as LGHNT and CDR2 as FRNRAP. V lost 0 bases and J lost 8; bases outside the gene matches: 9. The CDR3 extends over 16 amino acids. In DNA form, the CDR3 reads TGTGCTAGTGGTTTGGTGGTAGGACAGGGTAACGATGAGCAGTTCTTC. It codes for CASGLVVGQGNDEQFF.

The V and J genes are TRBV4-3 and TRBJ1-4; 9 nucleotides agree with TRBD1. J was trimmed by 0 bases and V by 4 bases; bases with no gene match: 3. CDR1 LGHNA and CDR2 YSLEER come from the germline V gene. CDR3 size: 16 residues. CDR3 DNA sequence: TGCGCCAGCAGCCCATGGACAGGGGCAACTAATGAAAAACTGTTTTTT. Its protein product is CASSPWTGATNEKLFF.

With respect to this clone: The junction departs from germline at one end; a sequencing error may be responsible. The chain is built from TRBV6-1 and TRBJ2-7, with TRBD1 matching 7 bases. The germline CDR1 and CDR2 sequences are MNHNS and SASEGT. This CDR3 contains 15 residues. The CDR3 coding sequence is TGTGCCAGCAGCGAAGGGACAGTCCCGTCCTACGAGCAGTACTTC. Translated, it gives CASSEGTVPSYEQYF.

V gene TRBV6-5 combines with J gene TRBJ1-1; D gene ambiguous. This CDR3 has 11 amino acids. Germline CDR1 reads MNHEY; CDR2 reads SVGAGI. The V end lost 4 bases, the J end lost 8 bases, and 8 bases lay between the germline ends. CDR3 loop: CASSSPGEAFF. The CDR3 bases are TGTGCCAGCAGTTCTCCGGGGGAAGCTTTCTTT.

The chain recombines TRBV30 with TRBJ1-2; possible D gene TRBD1, 6 bases. V dropped 5 bases and J dropped 7 bases, with 20 bases sitting between them. There are 14 residues in the CDR3. Germline V gives CDR1 GTSNPN, CDR2 SVGIG (reference sequence). The DNA for the CDR3 is TGTGCCTGGGGTGATACAGGGAGGGGTGCTGGCTACACCTTC. It codes for CAWGDTGRGAGYTF. Complete variable domain (other parts from reference TRBV30 and TRBJ1-2): SQTIHQWPATLVQPVGSPLSLECTVEGTSNPNLYWYRQAAGRGLQLLFYSVGIGQISSEVPQNLSASRPQDRQFILSSKKLLLSDSGFYLCAWGDTGRGAGYTFGSGTRLTVV.

This clone was found once. The chain carries TRBV6-1 and TRBJ1-5; D is perhaps TRBD1 (5 bases). This CDR3 is built from 16 residues. V lost 1 base and J 4 bases, leaving 14 bases between the germline ends. CDR1 MNHNS and CDR2 SASEGT come from the germline V gene. CDR3 in DNA: TGTGCCAGCAGTGAAGAGAGGTGGGGCAGGAATCAGCCCCAGCATTTT. Translated, it gives CASSEERWGRNQPQHF.

This chain links TRBV5-1 with TRBJ2-2; the D gene is possibly TRBD1 (6 bases). CDR3 length: 14 amino acids. Trimming took 2 bases from V and 8 from J, leaving 13 bases between them. From germline, CDR1 is SGHRS and CDR2 YFSETQ. The CDR3 bases are TGCGCCAGCAGCTTTGGCAGGGGCAATGGGGAGCTGTTTTTT. It codes for CASSFGRGNGELFF.

The V gene is TRBV4-2, the J gene TRBJ2-7, with D possibly matching TRBD2 (7 bases). V lost 3 bases, J lost 2 bases, and 14 bases lay in between. Per germline, CDR1 LGHNA and CDR2 YNFKEQ. The CDR3 contains 15 residues. CDR3 bases: TGTGCCAGCAGCCAGGAAAGGGGGGGAACCTACGAGCAGTACTTC. Its translation: CASSQERGGTYEQYF.

Written as DNA, the CDR3 is TGTGCCAGCAGTATACAGGACGAGCAGTACTTC. This sequence encodes CASSIQDEQYF. The chain recombines TRBV6-1 with TRBJ2-7; a weak D match, TRBD1 (5 bases). The CDR3 has 11 amino acids. V was cut by 5 bases and J by 5 bases, with 7 bases left in between. Per the germline V gene, CDR1 is MNHNS and CDR2 is SASEGT.

The rearrangement links TRBV4-1 to TRBJ2-1; a possible D gene is TRBD1 (6 bases). Germline assignment: CDR1 MGHRA and CDR2 YSYEKL. This CDR3 is built from 15 residues. V was cut by 7 bases and J by 5 bases, with 18 bases left in between. DNA for the CDR3: TGCGCCAGCACCGATCCCGGGACACAAAACAATGAGCAGTTCTTC. It specifies CASTDPGTQNNEQFF.

This chain links TRBV4-3 with TRBJ2-7; D is undetermined. The germline V gene has CDR1 LGHNA and CDR2 YSLEER. V was trimmed by 6 bases and J by 2 bases, leaving 17 bases between them. The CDR3 length is 15 residues. The CDR3 DNA is TGCGCCAGCAGGCTCTCCCTGGCAGGCACCTACGAGCAGTACTTC. Amino acids: CASRLSLAGTYEQYF.

The chain carries TRBV9 and TRBJ2-3; a possible D gene is TRBD1 (6 bases). The CDR3 spans 12 residues. V was shortened by 3 bases and J by 10 bases, with 12 bases between the two germline ends. CDR1 and CDR2 from the germline V gene are SGDLS and YYNGEE. The CDR3 bases are TGTGCCAGCAGCGAATACAGGGTACCGCAGTATTTT. Its translation: CASSEYRVPQYF. Drawing the rest from reference TRBV9 and TRBJ2-3, the complete variable domain is DSGVTQTPKHLITATGQRVTLRCSPRSGDLSVYWYQQSLDQGLQFLIQYYNGEERAKGNILERFSAQQFPDLHSELNLSSLELGDSALYFCASSEYRVPQYFGPGTRLTVL.

This clone was found once. The chain carries TRBV5-6 and TRBJ2-7; TRBD1 aligns across 10 bases. This CDR3 spans 16 amino acids. Germline V gene data show CDR1 as SGHDT and CDR2 as YYEEEE. V shed 4 bases, J shed 0 bases, and the junction held 7 bases outside the gene matches. This CDR3 reads CASSTGTGASSYEQYF. The DNA for the CDR3 is TGTGCCAGCAGCACCGGGACAGGGGCGAGCTCCTACGAGCAGTACTTC.

This clone was counted a few times. The V call is TRBV10-1, the J call TRBJ2-5; 7 positions match TRBD1. Germline assignment: CDR1 WNHNN and CDR2 SYGVQD (reference sequence). This CDR3 spans 15 amino acids. V lost 0 bases to trimming and J lost 5 bases; unmatched junction nucleotides: 6. CDR3 protein: CASSESSRGQETQYF. The CDR3 nucleotides read TGCGCCAGCAGTGAGTCGAGTAGGGGACAGGAGACCCAGTACTTC.

The rearrangement links TRBV7-3 to TRBJ2-1; 7 bases align to TRBD2. CDR3 length: 12 residues. V lost 5 bases to trimming and J lost 9 bases; unmatched junction nucleotides: 4. CDR1 and CDR2 from the germline V gene are SGHTA and FQGTGA. CDR3 in amino acids: CASSQREGEQFF. CDR3 coding DNA: TGTGCCAGCAGCCAAAGGGAGGGTGAGCAGTTCTTC.

A single count supports this clone. The rearrangement joins TRBV7-7 to TRBJ2-1, with D unresolved. V lost 1 base, J lost 0 bases, and 4 bases lay in between. In germline, CDR1 is SSHAT, CDR2 FNYEAQ (reference sequence). The CDR3 sequence is 14 residues long. The CDR3 spells CASSLGSSYNEQFF. The DNA of the CDR3 is TGTGCCAGCAGCTTAGGGAGCTCCTACAATGAGCAGTTCTTC.

This clone was counted a few times. The CDR3: CASSEEKTGLNTEAFF. CDR3 sequence (DNA): TGCGCCAGCAGTGAGGAGAAAACAGGTCTGAACACTGAAGCTTTCTTT. V usage is TRBV10-1 and J usage is TRBJ1-1, with a tentative D call TRBD1 (5 bases). CDR1 and CDR2 (germline): WNHNN, SYGVQD (reference sequence). V was pared by 2 bases and J by 0 bases, with 13 bases between. This CDR3 region has 16 residues.

This chain uses TRBV9 with TRBJ1-1, with 7 nucleotides matching TRBD1. The CDR3 consists of 17 residues. Trimming took 4 bases from V and 0 from J; bases not matched to a gene: 12. The germline V gene has CDR1 SGDLS and CDR2 YYNGEE. CDR3 region: CASSTHRDRYLNTEAFF. Written as DNA, the CDR3 is TGTGCCAGCAGCACACACCGGGACAGATATTTGAACACTGAAGCTTTCTTT.

The chain carries TRBV13 and TRBJ2-2; 11 nucleotides match TRBD2. J gave up 7 bases and V 3 bases, and 7 bases lay outside the gene matches. The germline gives CDR1 PRHDT, CDR2 FYEKMQ (reference sequence). The CDR3 has 16 residues. CDR3 region: CASSFSGTSGYGELFF. For the CDR3, the DNA is TGTGCCAGCAGCTTCTCCGGGACTAGCGGTTACGGGGAGCTGTTTTTT.

The CDR3 sequence is CASSLDQTDMNTEAFF. The CDR3 DNA follows: TGTGCCAGCAGCTTAGATCAGACAGACATGAACACTGAAGCTTTCTTT. The genes are TRBV11-3 and TRBJ1-1; D might be TRBD1 (5 bases). Germline-derived CDR1 and CDR2 are SGHNT and YENEEA. Trimming cost V 0 bases and J 0 bases, with 11 bases left between them. The CDR3 has 16 amino acids.

The rearrangement joins TRBV11-1 to TRBJ1-2, with 9 bases matching TRBD1. Per the germline V gene, CDR1 is SGHAT and CDR2 is FQDESV (reference sequence). The CDR3 sequence is 12 residues long. V trimming: 5 bases; J trimming: 11 bases; junction bases outside the gene matches: 6. The CDR3 loop reads CASSTGTGRYTF. CDR3 sequence (DNA): TGTGCCAGCAGCACCGGGACAGGGAGGTACACCTTC.